This TCR beta chain is from a study of blood T cell repertoires in COVID-19. The CDR3 length is 16 residues. From germline, CDR1 is MGHRA and CDR2 YSYEKL. The V segment lost 1 base and the J segment 4 bases; nucleotides outside the gene matches: 6. Authors' analysis steps: Reference gene primer amplification yielded estimated nucleated cell counts. Sequencing was performed with immunoSEQ multiplex PCR; in TCRdb, only in-frame clones are kept and a portion is missing. The DNA gave D and trimming, while V, J and clone size come from that table. This repertoire shows fewer than 100,000 clones, over 75% found once; its top ten account for 45%.

The genes are TRBV4-1 and TRBJ2-7; 11 bases line up with TRBD2. This clonotype was sampled from a human donor in a cohort sampled during active COVID-19. Input material: peripheral blood. CDR3 in DNA: TGCGCCAGCAGCCAAGGGGTAGCGGGAGGGGGGTACGAGCAGTACTTC. This codes for CASSQGVAGGGYEQYF.